Listed below are T cell receptor beta chains from one sample, sequenced in a study of identical twins. TCRdb re-called the 5' RACE reads through MiXCR, storing one row per CDR3 protein. This table has roughly 1.6 million distinct CDR3 sequences, 25% to 35% appearing once. Sequencing was done on a sample of cord blood. The receptors shown here come from a newborn girl in good health. CDR3s include the opening cysteine and the closing phenylalanine or tryptophan. D genes are given only for firm matches. Rows give clone size only sometimes, using once, few, many, or a class for an expanded clone.

J gene: TRBJ2-5
D gene: NA
V gene: TRBV10-3
clone size: few
CDR3 DNA: TGTGCCATCAGTGAGGAGACTGGCGAGGGGGAGACCCAGTACTTC
CDR3 protein: CAISEETGEGETQYF

J gene: TRBJ1-5
D gene: NA
V gene: TRBV6-2/TRBV6-3
clone size: few
CDR3 DNA: TGTGCCAGCAGTCGAGCGAGACAGGGCAATCAGCCCCAGCATTTT
CDR3 protein: CASSRARQGNQPQHF

J gene: TRBJ2-1
D gene: NA
V gene: TRBV4-1
clone size: NA
CDR3 DNA: TGCGCCAGCAGCCAAGGGGACTGGGGCGACAATGAGCAGTTCTTC
CDR3 protein: CASSQGDWGDNEQFF

J gene: TRBJ2-7
D gene: NA
V gene: TRBV2
clone size: many
CDR3 DNA: TGTGCCAGCAGTGAAGAGGGCTCCTCCTACGAGCAGTACTTC
CDR3 protein: CASSEEGSSYEQYF

J gene: TRBJ1-4
D gene: TRBD1
V gene: TRBV12-3/TRBV12-4
clone size: NA
CDR3 DNA: TGTGCCAGCAGCCCAGGGGGCGCGGTTGAAAAACTGTTTTTT
CDR3 protein: CASSPGGAVEKLFF

J gene: TRBJ1-6
D gene: NA
V gene: TRBV18
clone size: NA
CDR3 DNA: TGTGCCAGCTCACCCAACCCGGGACATATATCACCCCTCCACTTT
CDR3 protein: CASSPNPGHISPLHF

J gene: TRBJ1-1
D gene: NA
V gene: TRBV7-6
clone size: few
CDR3 DNA: TGTGCCAGCAGCGAATATAGGGGGGGGATCCCCTTGAACACTGAAGCTTTCTTT
CDR3 protein: CASSEYRGGIPLNTEAFF

J gene: TRBJ2-1
D gene: TRBD2
V gene: TRBV6-6
clone size: NA
CDR3 DNA: TGTGCCAGCGGCGCTAGCGGGCTGGGGCCTAATGAGCAGTTCTTC
CDR3 protein: CASGASGLGPNEQFF

J gene: TRBJ2-3
D gene: NA
V gene: TRBV7-9
clone size: few
CDR3 DNA: TGTGCCAGCAGTAGGAACGGGGTTGGTGATACGCAGTATTTT
CDR3 protein: CASSRNGVGDTQYF

J gene: TRBJ1-5
D gene: TRBD1
V gene: TRBV25-1
clone size: NA
CDR3 DNA: TGTGCCAGCAGGAGACAGGGTTACAATCAGCCCCAGCATTTT
CDR3 protein: CASRRQGYNQPQHF

J gene: TRBJ1-5
D gene: NA
V gene: TRBV28
clone size: few
CDR3 DNA: TGTGCCAGCAGCCCTCTGCAGGGAGGGAATCAGCCCCAGCATTTT
CDR3 protein: CASSPLQGGNQPQHF

J gene: TRBJ1-1
D gene: NA
V gene: TRBV7-9
clone size: few
CDR3 DNA: TGTGCCAGCAGCTCTGGATGGTCTGAAGCTTTCTTT
CDR3 protein: CASSSGWSEAFF

J gene: TRBJ2-7
D gene: NA
V gene: TRBV10-3
clone size: NA
CDR3 DNA: TGTGCCATCAGTGCGAACTACCCCTACGAGCAGTACTTC
CDR3 protein: CAISANYPYEQYF

J gene: TRBJ2-4
D gene: NA
V gene: TRBV7-2
clone size: few
CDR3 DNA: TGTGCCAGCAGCTCTCCCCCGGGGAGAGCCAAAAACATTCAGTACTTC
CDR3 protein: CASSSPPGRAKNIQYF

J gene: TRBJ1-4
D gene: NA
V gene: TRBV6-5
clone size: NA
CDR3 DNA: TGTGCCAGCAGTTATAATTTACAGGTTGCAACTAATGAAAAACTGTTTTTT
CDR3 protein: CASSYNLQVATNEKLFF

J gene: TRBJ2-3
D gene: NA
V gene: TRBV5-1
clone size: NA
CDR3 DNA: TGCGCCAGCAGCGGCCTGGGGCCGCTAGCAAGCACAGATACGCAGTATTTT
CDR3 protein: CASSGLGPLASTDTQYF

J gene: TRBJ2-5
D gene: NA
V gene: TRBV28
clone size: NA
CDR3 DNA: TGTGCCACCACTAGGGGACAGACCCAGTACTTC
CDR3 protein: CATTRGQTQYF

J gene: TRBJ2-5
D gene: NA
V gene: TRBV27
clone size: NA
CDR3 DNA: TGTGCCAGCAATTTTGGGGTCCAAGAGACCCAGTACTTC
CDR3 protein: CASNFGVQETQYF

J gene: TRBJ2-1
D gene: NA
V gene: TRBV6-1
clone size: NA
CDR3 DNA: TGTGCCAGCAGTGAAGTAGGGGACTCCTACAATGAGCAGTTCTTC
CDR3 protein: CASSEVGDSYNEQFF

J gene: TRBJ2-7
D gene: TRBD2
V gene: TRBV20-1
clone size: many
CDR3 DNA: TGCAGTGCTTACGGCGGGAGCGCCTACGAGCAGTACTTC
CDR3 protein: CSAYGGSAYEQYF

J gene: TRBJ1-2
D gene: NA
V gene: TRBV27
clone size: NA
CDR3 DNA: TGTGCCAGCAGTTTCTCGGGGCGAGGTGGCTACACCTTC
CDR3 protein: CASSFSGRGGYTF

J gene: TRBJ1-2
D gene: NA
V gene: TRBV20-1
clone size: NA
CDR3 DNA: TGCAGTGCTGGATACCGGGGTCCTGGCTACACCTTC
CDR3 protein: CSAGYRGPGYTF

J gene: TRBJ2-4
D gene: TRBD2
V gene: TRBV4-1
clone size: few
CDR3 DNA: TGCGCCAGCAGCCAAGGCCTAGCGGGAGGAGAGGCCAAAAACATTCAGTACTTC
CDR3 protein: CASSQGLAGGEAKNIQYF

J gene: TRBJ2-1
D gene: TRBD2
V gene: TRBV27
clone size: few
CDR3 DNA: TGTGCCAGCAGTGCACCAAGGGACTATTCGGGGAGGGAGCAGTTCTTC
CDR3 protein: CASSAPRDYSGREQFF

J gene: TRBJ2-7
D gene: TRBD2
V gene: TRBV7-2
clone size: NA
CDR3 DNA: TGTGCCAGCAGCTTAGGGCTAGCGGCTACGGGGCAGTACTTC
CDR3 protein: CASSLGLAATGQYF

J gene: TRBJ1-5
D gene: NA
V gene: TRBV21-1
clone size: NA
CDR3 DNA: TGTGCCAGCAGCAAACGTATCCGTGGAGGCAATCAGCCCCAGCATTTT
CDR3 protein: CASSKRIRGGNQPQHF

J gene: TRBJ1-5
D gene: NA
V gene: TRBV7-2
clone size: NA
CDR3 DNA: TGTGCCAGCAGCTTGGAAGGCCCCCTTAGCAATCAGCCCCAGCATTTT
CDR3 protein: CASSLEGPLSNQPQHF

J gene: TRBJ2-1
D gene: TRBD2
V gene: TRBV20-1
clone size: NA
CDR3 DNA: TGCAGTGCGGGACTAGCGATAAACAATGAGCAGTTCTTC
CDR3 protein: CSAGLAINNEQFF

J gene: TRBJ2-3
D gene: NA
V gene: TRBV28
clone size: NA
CDR3 DNA: TGTGCCAGCTCAGAAAGAGTGGCGCAGTATTTT
CDR3 protein: CASSERVAQYF

J gene: TRBJ2-7
D gene: TRBD2
V gene: TRBV10-3
clone size: NA
CDR3 DNA: TGTGCCATCAGTGAGTCGACGTCTAGCGGGAGCTTTCAAGAGGCCCAGTACTTC
CDR3 protein: CAISESTSSGSFQEAQYF

J gene: TRBJ2-5
D gene: NA
V gene: TRBV2
clone size: many
CDR3 DNA: TGTGCCAGCAGAGAGGACTCATTCCAAGAGACCCAGTACTTC
CDR3 protein: CASREDSFQETQYF

J gene: TRBJ1-2
D gene: TRBD1
V gene: TRBV10-2
clone size: many
CDR3 DNA: TGCGCCAGCAGCGGGGCCGGGACAGCTTACTATGGCTACACCTTC
CDR3 protein: CASSGAGTAYYGYTF

J gene: TRBJ1-2
D gene: TRBD1
V gene: TRBV5-5
clone size: NA
CDR3 DNA: TGTGCCAGCAGCTTCAGGGACAGCTCCTCCTATGGCTACACCTTC
CDR3 protein: CASSFRDSSSYGYTF

J gene: TRBJ1-2
D gene: TRBD1
V gene: TRBV20-1
clone size: few
CDR3 DNA: TGCAGTGCTAGAGATTGGGCGACAGGGCCCCTCACCTTC
CDR3 protein: CSARDWATGPLTF

J gene: TRBJ1-2
D gene: NA
V gene: TRBV11-2
clone size: NA
CDR3 DNA: TGTGCCAGCAGCTTCCCTCGGGGGGGCCTTAACTATGGCTACACCTTC
CDR3 protein: CASSFPRGGLNYGYTF

J gene: TRBJ2-1
D gene: TRBD2
V gene: TRBV27
clone size: few
CDR3 DNA: TGTGCCAGCAGTTTGCGGGGGGGGGAATACAATGAGCAGTTCTTC
CDR3 protein: CASSLRGGEYNEQFF

J gene: TRBJ2-1
D gene: TRBD2
V gene: TRBV3-1
clone size: once
CDR3 DNA: TGTGCCAGCAGCCAGGGACTAGCGCAGTACGAGCAGTTCTTC
CDR3 protein: CASSQGLAQYEQFF

J gene: TRBJ1-2
D gene: NA
V gene: TRBV20-1
clone size: few
CDR3 DNA: TGCAGTGCCGACCGGGGCCATGGCTACACCTTC
CDR3 protein: CSADRGHGYTF

J gene: TRBJ2-5
D gene: TRBD1
V gene: TRBV5-6
clone size: NA
CDR3 DNA: TGTGCCAGCAGCTGGCCCGACAGGGTGGAGGCCCAGTACTTC
CDR3 protein: CASSWPDRVEAQYF

J gene: TRBJ2-3
D gene: TRBD2
V gene: TRBV14
clone size: NA
CDR3 DNA: TGTGCCAGCAGCCAGGGACTACTCGCGCAGTATTTT
CDR3 protein: CASSQGLLAQYF

J gene: TRBJ2-1
D gene: TRBD1
V gene: TRBV29-1
clone size: few
CDR3 DNA: TGCAGCGTTGAAGGGGGACAGGGGGCATACAATGAGCAGTTCTTC
CDR3 protein: CSVEGGQGAYNEQFF

J gene: TRBJ2-7
D gene: NA
V gene: TRBV28
clone size: NA
CDR3 DNA: TGTGCCAGCAGTCTCTCCAGGGGGGGCTTCAGCTCCTACGAGCAGTACTTC
CDR3 protein: CASSLSRGGFSSYEQYF

J gene: TRBJ2-7
D gene: TRBD2
V gene: TRBV27
clone size: NA
CDR3 DNA: TGTGCCAGCCTCTTCACTAGCGGGGGCTGGCACGAGCAGTACTTC
CDR3 protein: CASLFTSGGWHEQYF

J gene: TRBJ2-3
D gene: NA
V gene: TRBV12-3/TRBV12-4
clone size: few
CDR3 DNA: TGTGCCAGCAGCAAGATCCAGGGACCCGGGTTGGGCACAGATACGCAGTATTTT
CDR3 protein: CASSKIQGPGLGTDTQYF

J gene: TRBJ2-3
D gene: NA
V gene: TRBV12-3/TRBV12-4
clone size: NA
CDR3 DNA: TGTGCCACCAATCGACCGGGACACACTAGCGCAGATACGCAGTATTTT
CDR3 protein: CATNRPGHTSADTQYF

J gene: TRBJ1-6
D gene: TRBD1
V gene: TRBV12-3/TRBV12-4
clone size: few
CDR3 DNA: TGTGCCAGCAGTTTTGGGTTGGGACAGGGCTTTGATTCACCCCTCCACTTT
CDR3 protein: CASSFGLGQGFDSPLHF

J gene: TRBJ2-3
D gene: NA
V gene: TRBV5-1
clone size: NA
CDR3 DNA: TGCGCCAGCAGCCTGCCACTGGGGGCAGATACGCAGTATTTT
CDR3 protein: CASSLPLGADTQYF

J gene: TRBJ2-2
D gene: NA
V gene: TRBV6-2/TRBV6-3
clone size: NA
CDR3 DNA: TGTGCCGGTGAGGTGACCGGGGAGCTGTTTTTT
CDR3 protein: CAGEVTGELFF

J gene: TRBJ2-5
D gene: NA
V gene: TRBV21-1
clone size: few
CDR3 DNA: TGTGCCAGCAGCAAAGTTACAGGGGGGAAGAGAGAGACCCAGTACTTC
CDR3 protein: CASSKVTGGKRETQYF

J gene: TRBJ2-3
D gene: NA
V gene: TRBV12-3/TRBV12-4
clone size: NA
CDR3 DNA: TGTGCCAGCAGTTTATTCAGGGCCATAGGGCTCACAGATACGCAGTATTTT
CDR3 protein: CASSLFRAIGLTDTQYF